The 17 T cell receptor beta chains listed next were all sequenced from one sample in a study of blood T cell repertoires in COVID-19. Clones were sequenced by immunoSEQ multiplex PCR, and TCRdb holds only the in-frame ones, with some missing. The sample lists around 300,000 clones; around 90% were seen once. Sample: peripheral blood. Every receptor here comes from a woman aged 25-40 years with COVID-19, enrolled during active disease.

The chain recombines TRBV19 with TRBJ2-7; D unclear. CDR1 and CDR2 (germline): LNHDA, SQIVND (reference sequence). Trimming removed 5 bases at V and 2 bases at J, with 10 bases between. The CDR3 loop spans 13 amino acids. The CDR3 nucleotides are TGTGCCAGTAGTGAGTCGGGTCCCTACGAGCAGTACTTC. This encodes CASSESGPYEQYF.

V gene TRBV2 combines with J gene TRBJ1-2; 7 bases align to TRBD1. The CDR3 length is 15 residues. The ends lost 3 bases at V and 3 bases at J; junction bases unmatched: 7. The germline V gene encodes CDR1 SNHLY and CDR2 FYNNEI. The DNA for the CDR3 is TGTGCCAGCAGTGAGACGACAGGGAGGTACTATGGCTACACCTTC. Its translation is CASSETTGRYYGYTF.

V usage is TRBV5-1 and J usage is TRBJ1-2, with TRBD1 as a possible D gene (6 bases). CDR3 length: 14 residues. Germline assignment: CDR1 SGHRS and CDR2 YFSETQ. Trimming shortened V by 4 bases and J by 8 bases, and 18 bases separated the two germline ends. In nucleotides, the CDR3 is TGCGCCAGCAGCCCGATCCCTCTGACAGGAGGCTACACCTTC. It encodes CASSPIPLTGGYTF. The variable domain in full, completed from reference TRBV5-1 and TRBJ1-2, reads KAGVTQTPRYLIKTRGQQVTLSCSPISGHRSVSWYQQTPGQGLQFLFEYFSETQRNKGNFPGRFSGRQFSNSRSEMNVSTLELGDSALYLCASSPIPLTGGYTFGSGTRLTVV.

The chain uses TRBV30 and TRBJ2-1; 9 nucleotides line up with TRBD1. This CDR3 comprises 13 residues. J was trimmed by 6 bases and V by 4 bases; bases with no gene match: 4. Germline CDR1 and CDR2: GTSNPN and SVGIG (reference sequence). The CDR3 is CAWMDRGGNEQFF. The CDR3 nucleotides are TGTGCCTGGATGGACAGGGGAGGCAATGAGCAGTTCTTC.

The chain employs TRBV19 and TRBJ2-1, with D possibly matching TRBD1 (5 bases). V was trimmed by 7 bases and J by 8 bases, leaving 21 bases between them. This CDR3 region has 15 residues. CDR1 and CDR2 (germline): LNHDA, SQIVND (reference sequence). Written as DNA, the CDR3 is TGTGCCAGTACCCTCCGGCCCGAAAGGGGCTATGAGCAGTTCTTC. Encoded protein: CASTLRPERGYEQFF.

This rearrangement joins TRBV27 to TRBJ1-4; D gene uncertain. V gave up 3 bases and J gave up 11 bases, with 16 bases separating them. Germline values: CDR1 MNHEY, CDR2 SMNVEV (reference sequence). The CDR3 contains 14 residues. The CDR3 DNA reads as TGTGCCAGCAGTTTGAGGGCCCCCGGATACAAACTGTTTTTT. It encodes CASSLRAPGYKLFF.

The CDR3 region is CASSRPTGLAGGNEQFF. CDR3 DNA: TGTGCCAGCAGCCGACCGACGGGACTAGCGGGAGGCAATGAGCAGTTCTTC. J is TRBJ2-1 and V is TRBV3-1 (or the pseudogene TRBV3-2), with 15 bases matching TRBD2. This CDR3 is 17 amino acids long. Germline V lookup: CDR1 LGHDT, CDR2 YNNKEL (reference sequence). Losses at the gene ends were 4 bases for V and 6 bases for J; bases not matched to a gene: 7.

The chain is built from TRBV5-4 and TRBJ1-1, with TRBD1 matching 7 bases. V lost 4 bases and J lost 1; bases outside the gene matches: 4. This CDR3 region has 14 residues. Germline values: CDR1 SGHNT, CDR2 YYREEE (reference sequence). The CDR3 sequence: CASSIGTENTEAFF. The CDR3 nucleotides are TGTGCCAGCAGCATCGGGACAGAGAACACTGAAGCTTTCTTT.

The J gene is TRBJ1-6, the V gene TRBV10-3; D call uncertain. The CDR3 spans 12 residues. Trimming took off 2 bases at V and 10 bases at J, with 6 bases between the two ends. Germline-derived CDR1 and CDR2 are ENHRY and SYGVKD. In nucleotides, the CDR3 is TGTGCCATCAGTGAGGGTCGGTCACCCCTCCACTTT. Translation: CAISEGRSPLHF.

This clone appeared once. Other DNA sequences in this specimen translate into the identical CDR3. The rearrangement links TRBV5-1 to TRBJ2-7; 9 positions agree with TRBD1. After removal of 2 bases from V and 3 bases from J, the junction contained 6 bases not matched to a gene. Germline V CDR1 and CDR2: SGHRS, YFSETQ. This CDR3 is 15 amino acids long. The CDR3 is CASSLTGTGSYEQYF. The DNA of the CDR3 is TGCGCCAGCAGCTTAACCGGGACAGGGAGCTACGAGCAGTACTTC.

The chain joins TRBV11-3 to TRBJ2-4, with D tentatively TRBD1 (5 bases). The CDR3 is made up of 15 amino acids. Germline V gives CDR1 SGHNT, CDR2 YENEEA. V lost 8 bases, J lost 7 bases, and 21 bases lay in between. In nucleotides, the CDR3 is TGTGCCAGCTCTAAAGGGGCAGGCCTCGAGAACATTCAGTACTTC. It yields the protein CASSKGAGLENIQYF.

The CDR3 protein is CASSQPQGTEAFF. In DNA form, the CDR3 reads TGTGCCAGCAGTCAACCACAGGGGACTGAAGCTTTCTTT. The chain couples TRBV12-3 or TRBV12-4 to TRBJ1-1; 7 bases are a match to TRBD1. The CDR3 sequence is 13 residues long. The trim removed 5 bases at V and 5 bases at J, leaving 5 bases unmatched.

Note on this clone: A read error may produce the germline difference seen at one junction end. The chain recombines TRBV7-7 with TRBJ2-5; the match to TRBD2 covers 8 bases. The V gene's germline CDR1 is SSHAT and CDR2 FNYEAQ (reference sequence). CDR3 length equals 16 residues. The CDR3 region has the DNA TGTGCTAGCAGCTTACCGAGCCGGGGGGGGCTTGAGACCCAGTACTTC. Residues: CASSLPSRGGLETQYF. The full variable domain, in which reference TRBV7-7 and TRBJ2-5 provide the parts outside the CDR3, is GAGVSQSPRYKVTKRGQDVTLRCDPISSHATLYWYQQALGQGPEFLTYFNYEAQPDKSGLPSDRFSAERPEGSISTLTIQRTEQRDSAMYRCASSLPSRGGLETQYFGPGTRLLVL.

The chain has TRBV10-3 and TRBJ1-5; 12 bases are shared with TRBD1. V trimming: 4 bases; J trimming: 10 bases; junction bases outside the gene matches: 2. Looked up from germline, CDR1 is ENHRY and CDR2 is SYGVKD. The CDR3 sequence is 13 residues long. CDR3 nucleotide sequence: TGTGCCATCAGTGCGGGACAGGGGGCTCCCCAGCATTTT. Its protein product is CAISAGQGAPQHF.

The count of this clone is one. The CDR3: CASSWTTSQVSYNEQFF. Written as DNA, the CDR3 is TGTGCCAGCAGCTGGACGACTAGCCAGGTCTCCTACAATGAGCAGTTCTTC. The chain combines TRBV5-6 with TRBJ2-1; 7 bases align to TRBD2. In germline, CDR1 is SGHDT, CDR2 YYEEEE. The CDR3 runs 17 residues. J was trimmed by 0 bases and V by 3 bases; bases with no gene match: 9.

The chain has TRBV7-9 and TRBJ2-1; D might be TRBD2 (5 bases). V was shortened by 4 bases and J by 10 bases, with 11 bases between the two germline ends. This CDR3 has 12 residues. CDR1 SEHNR and CDR2 FQNEAQ come from the germline V gene (reference sequence). The CDR3 DNA reads as TGTGCCAGCAGCTCCTATCAGCGGGAGCAGTTCTTC. Translated, it gives CASSSYQREQFF. The whole variable domain, filled in from reference TRBV7-9 and TRBJ2-1, reads DTGVSQNPRHKITKRGQNVTFRCDPISEHNRLYWYRQTLGQGPEFLTYFQNEAQLEKSRLLSDRFSAERPKGSFSTLEIQRTEQGDSAMYLCASSSYQREQFFGPGTRLTVL.

The gene calls are TRBV5-1 and TRBJ1-1, with D unclear. The CDR3 is made up of 15 amino acids. Per the germline V gene, CDR1 is SGHRS and CDR2 is YFSETQ. V shed 0 bases and J shed 5 bases, with 14 bases lying between them. The CDR3 sequence is CASSLAGNGRTEAFF. The CDR3 coding sequence is TGCGCCAGCAGCTTGGCCGGGAACGGGAGGACTGAAGCTTTCTTT.